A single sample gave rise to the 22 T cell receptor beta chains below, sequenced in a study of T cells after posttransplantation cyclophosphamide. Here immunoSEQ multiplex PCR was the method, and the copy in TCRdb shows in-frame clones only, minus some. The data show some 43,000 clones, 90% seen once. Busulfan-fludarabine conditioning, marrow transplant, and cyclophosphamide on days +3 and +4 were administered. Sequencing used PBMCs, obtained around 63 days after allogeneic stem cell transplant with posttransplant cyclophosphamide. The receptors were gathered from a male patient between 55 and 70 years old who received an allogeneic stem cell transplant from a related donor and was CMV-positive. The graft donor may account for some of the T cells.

The CDR3 loop is CASTPGGGYTF. The CDR3 coding sequence is TGTGCCAGCACCCCGGGGGGAGGCTACACCTTC. The chain links TRBV7-9 to TRBJ1-2; TRBD1 is a possible D gene (5 bases). The CDR3 extends over 11 amino acids. Trimming shortened V by 7 bases and J by 8 bases, and 11 bases separated the two germline ends. Per germline, CDR1 SEHNR and CDR2 FQNEAQ (reference sequence).

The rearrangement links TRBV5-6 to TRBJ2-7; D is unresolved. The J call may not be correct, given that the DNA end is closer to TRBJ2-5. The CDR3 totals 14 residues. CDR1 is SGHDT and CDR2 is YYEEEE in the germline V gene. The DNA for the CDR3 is TGTGCCAGCAGCCCACAACCGGTGGGAGAGACCCAGTACTTC. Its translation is CASSPQPVGETQYF.

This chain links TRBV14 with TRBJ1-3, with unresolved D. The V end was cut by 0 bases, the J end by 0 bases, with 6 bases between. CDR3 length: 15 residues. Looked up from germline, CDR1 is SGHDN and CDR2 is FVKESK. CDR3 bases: TGTGCCAGCAGCCAAGACGTGTTCTCTGGAAACACCATATATTTT. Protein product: CASSQDVFSGNTIYF. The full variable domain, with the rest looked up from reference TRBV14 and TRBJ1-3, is EAGVTQFPSHSVIEKGQTVTLRCDPISGHDNLYWYRRVMGKEIKFLLHFVKESKQDESGMPNNRFLAERTGGTYSTLKVQPAELEDSGVYFCASSQDVFSGNTIYFGEGSWLTVV.

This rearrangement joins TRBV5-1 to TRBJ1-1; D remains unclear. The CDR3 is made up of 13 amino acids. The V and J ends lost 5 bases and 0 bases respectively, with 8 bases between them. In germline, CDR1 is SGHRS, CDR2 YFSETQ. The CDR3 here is CASSAGVNTEAFF. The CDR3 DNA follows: TGCGCCAGCAGTGCGGGTGTGAACACTGAAGCTTTCTTT.

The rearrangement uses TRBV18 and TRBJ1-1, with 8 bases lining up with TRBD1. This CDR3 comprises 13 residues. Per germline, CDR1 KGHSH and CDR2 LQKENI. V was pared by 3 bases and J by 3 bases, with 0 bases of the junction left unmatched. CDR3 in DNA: TGTGCCAGCTCACCGACAGGGGACACTGAAGCTTTCTTT. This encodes CASSPTGDTEAFF.

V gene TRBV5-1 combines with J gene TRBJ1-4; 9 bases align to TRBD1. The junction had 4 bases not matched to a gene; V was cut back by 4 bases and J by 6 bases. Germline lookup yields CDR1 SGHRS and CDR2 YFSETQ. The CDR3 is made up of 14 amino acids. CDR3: CASSMGQGDEKLFF. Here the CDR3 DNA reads TGCGCCAGCAGCATGGGACAGGGAGATGAAAAACTGTTTTTT.

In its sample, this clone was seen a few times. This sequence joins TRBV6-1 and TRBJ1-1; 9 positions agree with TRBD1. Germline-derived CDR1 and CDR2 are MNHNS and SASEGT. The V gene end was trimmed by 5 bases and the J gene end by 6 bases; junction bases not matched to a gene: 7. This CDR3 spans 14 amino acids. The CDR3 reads CASSPQTGGAEAFF. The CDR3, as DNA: TGTGCCAGCAGTCCGCAGACAGGGGGGGCTGAAGCTTTCTTT.

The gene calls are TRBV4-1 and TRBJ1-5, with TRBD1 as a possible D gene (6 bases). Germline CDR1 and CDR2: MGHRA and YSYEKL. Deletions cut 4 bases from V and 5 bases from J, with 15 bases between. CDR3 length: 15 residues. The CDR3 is CASSPPGGGDQPQHF. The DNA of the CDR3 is TGCGCCAGCAGCCCACCGGGGGGGGGCGATCAGCCCCAGCATTTT.

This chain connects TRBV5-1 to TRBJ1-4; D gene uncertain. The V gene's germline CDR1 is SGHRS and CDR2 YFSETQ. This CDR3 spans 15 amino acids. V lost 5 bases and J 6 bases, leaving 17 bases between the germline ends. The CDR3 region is CASRPMGRRDEKLFF. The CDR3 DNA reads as TGCGCCAGCAGGCCCATGGGTCGCCGGGATGAAAAACTGTTTTTT. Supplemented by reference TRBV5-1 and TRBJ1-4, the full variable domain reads KAGVTQTPRYLIKTRGQQVTLSCSPISGHRSVSWYQQTPGQGLQFLFEYFSETQRNKGNFPGRFSGRQFSNSRSEMNVSTLELGDSALYLCASRPMGRRDEKLFFGSGTQLSVL.

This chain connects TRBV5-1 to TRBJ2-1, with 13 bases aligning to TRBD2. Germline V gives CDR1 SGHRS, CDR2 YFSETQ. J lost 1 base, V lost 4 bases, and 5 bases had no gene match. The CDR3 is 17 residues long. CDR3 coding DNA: TGCGCCAGCAGCAGACTGGGACTAGCGGGATCCTACAATGAGCAGTTCTTC. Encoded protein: CASSRLGLAGSYNEQFF.

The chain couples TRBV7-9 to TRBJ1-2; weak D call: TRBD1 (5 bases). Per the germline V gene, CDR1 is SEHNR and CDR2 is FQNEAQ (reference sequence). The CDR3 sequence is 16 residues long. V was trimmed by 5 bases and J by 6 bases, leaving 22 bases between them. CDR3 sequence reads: CASSTGITSGLDGYTF. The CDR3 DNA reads TGTGCCAGCAGCACAGGAATAACTTCGGGACTGGATGGCTACACCTTC.

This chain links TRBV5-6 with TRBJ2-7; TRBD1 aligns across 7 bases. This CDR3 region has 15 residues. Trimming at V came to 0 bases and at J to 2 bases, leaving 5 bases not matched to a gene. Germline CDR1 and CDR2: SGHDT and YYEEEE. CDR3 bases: TGTGCCAGCAGCTTGGTCGGGACAGAGCCCTACGAGCAGTACGTC. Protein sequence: CASSLVGTEPYEQYV.

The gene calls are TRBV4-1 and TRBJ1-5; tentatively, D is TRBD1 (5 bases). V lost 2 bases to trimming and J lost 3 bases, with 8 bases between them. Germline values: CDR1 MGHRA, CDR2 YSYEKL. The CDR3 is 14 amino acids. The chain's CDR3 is CASSQQGYNQPQHF. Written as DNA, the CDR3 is TGCGCCAGCAGCCAACAGGGCTACAATCAGCCCCAGCATTTT.

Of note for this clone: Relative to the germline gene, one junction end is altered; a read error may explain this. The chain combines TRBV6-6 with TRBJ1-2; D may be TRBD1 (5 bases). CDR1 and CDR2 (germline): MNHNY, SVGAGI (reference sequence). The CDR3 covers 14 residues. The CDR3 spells CVSSYAGEKGGYTF. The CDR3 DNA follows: TGTGTCAGCAGTTACGCGGGGGAGAAGGGTGGCTACACCTTC.

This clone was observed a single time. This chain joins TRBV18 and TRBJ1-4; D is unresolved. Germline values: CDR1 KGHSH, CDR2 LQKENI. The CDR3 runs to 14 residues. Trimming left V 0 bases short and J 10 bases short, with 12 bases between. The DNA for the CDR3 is TGTGCCAGCTCACCACCGGAGATCGGAGGAAAACTGTTTTTT. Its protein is CASSPPEIGGKLFF.

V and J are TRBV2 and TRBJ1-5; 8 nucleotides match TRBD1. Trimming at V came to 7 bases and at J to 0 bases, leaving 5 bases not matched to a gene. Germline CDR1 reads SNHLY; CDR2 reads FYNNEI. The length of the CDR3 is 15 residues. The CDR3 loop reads CASNKGQGSNQPQHF. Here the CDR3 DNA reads TGTGCCAGCAACAAAGGACAGGGTAGCAATCAGCCCCAGCATTTT.

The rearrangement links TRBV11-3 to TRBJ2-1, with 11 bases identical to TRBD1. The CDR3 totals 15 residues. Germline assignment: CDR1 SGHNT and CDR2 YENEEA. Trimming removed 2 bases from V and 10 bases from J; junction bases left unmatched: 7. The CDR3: CASSLMSGTGGEQFF. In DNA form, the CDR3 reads TGTGCCAGCAGCTTAATGAGTGGGACAGGGGGGGAGCAGTTCTTC.

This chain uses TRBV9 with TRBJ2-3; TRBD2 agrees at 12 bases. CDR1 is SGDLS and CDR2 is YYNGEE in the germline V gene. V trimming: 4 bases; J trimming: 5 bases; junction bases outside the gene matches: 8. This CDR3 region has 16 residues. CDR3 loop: CASSFLAGGFKDTQYF. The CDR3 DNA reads TGTGCCAGCAGCTTCCTAGCGGGGGGGTTTAAAGATACGCAGTATTTT.

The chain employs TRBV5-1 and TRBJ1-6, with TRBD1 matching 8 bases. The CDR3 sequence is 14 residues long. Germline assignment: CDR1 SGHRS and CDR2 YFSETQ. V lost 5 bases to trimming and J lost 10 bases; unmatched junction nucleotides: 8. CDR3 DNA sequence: TGCGCCAGCAGGCGTCAGGGGGCTCAGTCACCCCTCCACTTT. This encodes CASRRQGAQSPLHF.

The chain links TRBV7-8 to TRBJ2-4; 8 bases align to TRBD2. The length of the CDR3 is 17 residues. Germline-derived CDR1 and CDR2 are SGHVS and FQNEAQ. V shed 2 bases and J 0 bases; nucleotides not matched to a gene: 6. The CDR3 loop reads CASSLQRLALAKNIQYF. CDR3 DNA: TGTGCCAGCAGCTTACAGAGACTAGCGCTAGCCAAAAACATTCAGTACTTC.

Here the CDR3 reads CASSRQGDEQYF. The DNA of the CDR3 is TGTGCCAGCAGCCGACAGGGCGACGAGCAGTACTTC. The V and J genes are TRBV6-5 and TRBJ2-7; 7 nucleotides align to TRBD1. Germline CDR1 MNHEY, CDR2 SVGAGI. This CDR3 region has 12 residues. The V gene end was trimmed by 6 bases and the J gene end by 5 bases; junction bases not matched to a gene: 4.

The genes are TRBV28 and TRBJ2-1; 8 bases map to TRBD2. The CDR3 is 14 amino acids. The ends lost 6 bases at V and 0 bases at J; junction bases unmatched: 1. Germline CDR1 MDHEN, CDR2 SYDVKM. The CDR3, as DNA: TGTGCCAGCAGCGCGGGGGGCTCCTACAATGAGCAGTTCTTC. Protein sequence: CASSAGGSYNEQFF.